These 7 T cell receptor beta chains share one sample of origin, sequenced in a study of T cell repertoires in cytomegalovirus infection. TCRdb recomputed calls from the reads with MiXCR, one row per CDR3 protein. Of some 700,000 distinct CDR3 sequences listed, about a third are singletons. Specimen: PBMCs. These receptors were obtained from a human donor in good health (CMV status not recorded). Some clones in this sample may be carry-over from other donors' samples.

This clonotype was observed a few times. The V call is TRBV4-1, the J call TRBJ2-5; 8 bases match TRBD2. The CDR3 is 17 residues long. Trimming at V came to 0 bases and at J to 0 bases, leaving 6 bases not matched to a gene. Germline values: CDR1 MGHRA, CDR2 YSYEKL. The CDR3 region is CASSQDTSGSYQETQYF. The CDR3 nucleotides are TGCGCCAGCAGCCAAGATACCAGCGGGAGCTACCAAGAGACCCAGTACTTC.

The V gene is TRBV20-1, the J gene TRBJ1-2; 9 nucleotides align to TRBD1. The CDR3 length is 13 residues. CDR1 DFQATT and CDR2 SNEGSKA come from the germline V gene (reference sequence). The V gene end was trimmed by 2 bases and the J gene end by 8 bases; junction bases not matched to a gene: 6. The DNA for the CDR3 is TGCAGTGCTAGACACAGGGGGCTCGACGGCTACACCTTC. Amino acid sequence: CSARHRGLDGYTF.

A word on this clonotype: This clone may be a read error of a much larger clone one base away. The chain couples TRBV4-1 to TRBJ2-1; the D gene is possibly TRBD2 (6 bases). Germline lookup yields CDR1 MGHRA and CDR2 YSYEKL. The CDR3 totals 17 residues. CDR3 amino acids: CASSQDRAGHSSNEQFF. The CDR3 bases are TGCGCCAGCAGCCAAGATCGGGCGGGGCACTCCTCCAATGAGCAGTTCTTC.

This clonotype has just one count. The chain recombines TRBV7-6 with TRBJ1-2; D might be TRBD1 (5 bases). V was clipped by 5 bases and J by 6 bases, with 19 bases between them. Germline V CDR1 and CDR2: SGHVS, FNYEAQ. The CDR3 has 15 amino acids. CDR3 region: CASSKTRQLLDGYTF. DNA of the CDR3: TGTGCCAGCAGCAAAACCCGACAGTTATTGGATGGCTACACCTTC.

This clonotype was counted between two and nine times. The CDR3 DNA is TGTGCCAGCATCGTAGACAGGGGAAGCACAGATACGCAGTATTTT. Its protein product is CASIVDRGSTDTQYF. The chain uses TRBV28 and TRBJ2-3; 8 nucleotides line up with TRBD1. V lost 7 bases, J lost 0 bases, and 6 bases stayed unmatched. The CDR3 has 15 amino acids. From germline, CDR1 is MDHEN and CDR2 SYDVKM.

This rearrangement joins TRBV6-2 or TRBV6-3 to TRBJ2-1, with D unresolved. CDR3 size: 13 residues. Germline CDR1 and CDR2: MNHEY and SVGEGT. Deletions cut 0 bases from V and 10 bases from J, with 10 bases between. CDR3 DNA: TGTGCCAGCAGTTACTCTCAGGCTCGGGAGCAGTTCTTC. The encoded protein is CASSYSQAREQFF.

This clonotype was seen a few times. The chain has TRBV28 and TRBJ1-1; no firm D call. In germline, CDR1 is MDHEN, CDR2 SYDVKM. This CDR3 is built from 15 residues. The V and J ends lost 8 bases and 1 base respectively, with 17 bases between them. For the CDR3, the DNA is TGTGCCAGCCAGAGGAATTTTGGAGGGAACACTGAAGCTTTCTTT. This encodes CASQRNFGGNTEAFF.